The rows below give T cell receptor beta chains drawn from one sample of a study of glioma-infiltrating T cells after dendritic cell vaccination. The repertoire was sequenced with immunoSEQ multiplex PCR; TCRdb's copy has only in-frame clones and lacks some. The sample has 50,000 to 60,000 clones; roughly 80% are singletons. The sequenced sample was blood, obtained after dendritic cell vaccination. The source is a human donor with glioblastoma. CDR3s include the opening cysteine and the closing phenylalanine or tryptophan. The D gene is left open where the match is weak. Expanded clones are given a class, and other clones once, few, many or no size at all.

NA,TRBJ2-7,NA,TRBV2,CAIVREKSYEQYF,TGTGCCATCGTGAGGGAGAAGAGCTACGAGCAGTACTTC
NA,TRBJ2-5,TRBD1,TRBV30,CAWSRGQSQETQYF,TGTGCCTGGAGTAGGGGACAGAGCCAAGAGACCCAGTACTTC
NA,TRBJ2-7,TRBD1,TRBV11-3,CASSFELGQDYEQYF,TGTGCCAGCAGCTTTGAATTGGGACAGGATTACGAGCAGTACTTC
NA,TRBJ1-1,NA,TRBV27,CASRRMNTEAFF,TGTGCCAGCAGGAGGATGAACACTGAAGCTTTCTTT
NA,TRBJ2-5,TRBD2,TRBV12-5,CASGTLASGGSQETQYF,TGTGCTAGTGGTACCCTCGCTAGCGGGGGATCCCAAGAGACCCAGTACTTC
NA,TRBJ2-3,NA,TRBV11-3,CASTRGGTDTQYF,TGTGCCAGCACCCGCGGAGGCACAGATACGCAGTATTTT
NA,TRBJ1-2,TRBD1,TRBV19,CASRPEGARSYGYTF,TGTGCCAGTAGACCAGAGGGGGCCAGATCCTATGGCTACACCTTC
NA,TRBJ2-7,NA,TRBV28,CASSPLAGYDSYEQYF,TGTGCCAGCAGTCCCCTGGCAGGTTACGACTCCTACGAGCAGTACTTC
NA,TRBJ1-5,NA,TRBV18,CASSPRTGNQPQHF,TGTGCCAGCTCACCACGTACTGGCAATCAGCCCCAGCATTTT
NA,TRBJ1-2,NA,TRBV7-9,CASSLVAREPNYGYTF,TGTGCCAGCAGCTTAGTAGCCCGAGAACCGAACTATGGCTACACCTTC
NA,TRBJ2-7,NA,TRBV19,CASSMTSRGEQYF,TGTGCCAGTAGTATGACCTCGCGAGGGGAGCAGTACTTC
NA,TRBJ1-2,NA,TRBV5-6,CASSLRLGGVGYGYTF,TGTGCCAGCAGCTTGAGATTGGGGGGGGTAGGCTATGGCTACACCTTC
few,TRBJ1-4,NA,TRBV6-5,CASRDRITTNEKLFF,TGTGCCAGCAGAGACAGGATAACAACTAATGAAAAACTGTTTTTT
once,TRBJ2-2,TRBD1,TRBV10-1,CASSEQGKAGELFF,TGCGCCAGCAGTGAACAGGGGAAGGCCGGGGAGCTGTTTTTT
NA,TRBJ2-7,TRBD2,TRBV7-9,CASTTGLAGGSYEQYF,TGTGCCAGCACCACAGGACTAGCGGGGGGGTCCTACGAGCAGTACTTC
NA,TRBJ1-3,NA,TRBV10-3,CAADSSVSGNTIYF,TGTGCCGCGGACAGTTCCGTCTCTGGAAACACCATATATTTT
NA,TRBJ1-3,TRBD1,TRBV27,CASGRGTVPGNTIYF,TGTGCCAGCGGCCGGGGGACAGTACCTGGAAACACCATATATTTT